The T cell receptor (beta chain) under discussion was sequenced for a study of blood T cell repertoires in COVID-19. Assignments of participants to cohorts depended upon their own reported clinical history. Recovered status applied to Cohort 3 donors who had two consecutive negative PCRs. It also applied to those with clearance or with symptom resolution. There are 14 residues in the CDR3. The ends were cut back, 2 bases at V and 6 bases at J, with 11 bases in the middle. The germline V gene encodes CDR1 LGHDT and CDR2 YNNKEL (reference sequence). In the authors' methods: Nucleated cell counts were estimated from reference gene primer amplification. Sequencing used immunoSEQ multiplex PCR; TCRdb keeps in-frame clones, though not all of them. V and J calls and clone size come straight from that table; D and trimming were deduced from the DNA. The sample lists approximately 300,000 clones, roughly 90% occurring once.

The chain employs TRBV3-1 (or the pseudogene TRBV3-2) and TRBJ1-5; D unclear. The receptor's source is a man in his 60s who had recovered from COVID-19. Sequenced: PBMCs or T cells enriched from blood (not recorded which). CDR3: CASSQRAGIQPQHF. The CDR3 region has the DNA TGTGCCAGCAGCCAACGGGCGGGGATTCAGCCCCAGCATTTT.